The rows below give T cell receptor beta chains drawn from one sample of a study of shared clonotypes between healthy human individuals. Profiling relied on immunoSEQ multiplex PCR, and the TCRdb table lists in-frame clones only, not all of them. The profile shows 2 million to 2.5 million clones, 85% to 95% of them singletons. Specimen: naive CD4+ T cells from PBMCs. These receptors all stem from a man between 18 and 35 years old in good health. Some clones in this sample may be carry-over from other donors' samples. Each CDR3 is given with its conserved first and last residue. A D gene is named only where the DNA matches it firmly. Not all rows give a size; the values are once, few, many and, for expanded clones, a class.

j_gene: TRBJ2-6; v_gene: TRBV18; abundance: -; d_gene: -; CDR3aa: CASSPRGLSGANVLTF; CDR3nt: TGTGCCAGCTCACCAAGGGGACTTTCTGGGGCCAACGTCCTGACTTTC
j_gene: TRBJ1-2; v_gene: TRBV5-1; abundance: -; d_gene: -; CDR3aa: CASSFGQGGRGGYTF; CDR3nt: TGCGCCAGCAGCTTTGGTCAGGGCGGTAGAGGTGGCTACACCTTC
j_gene: TRBJ2-5; v_gene: TRBV9; abundance: -; d_gene: TRBD1; CDR3aa: CASSVGPGGEETQYF; CDR3nt: TGTGCCAGCAGCGTAGGTCCAGGGGGCGAGGAGACCCAGTACTTC
j_gene: TRBJ1-5; v_gene: TRBV7-9; abundance: -; d_gene: -; CDR3aa: CASSRDGNQPQHF; CDR3nt: TGTGCCAGCAGTCGAGACGGAAATCAGCCCCAGCATTTT
j_gene: TRBJ2-1; v_gene: TRBV25-1; abundance: -; d_gene: -; CDR3aa: CATSIGYNEQFF; CDR3nt: TGTGCCACCTCGATTGGGTACAATGAGCAGTTCTTC
j_gene: TRBJ2-1; v_gene: TRBV7-9; abundance: -; d_gene: TRBD2; CDR3aa: CASSFFGGGLNEQFF; CDR3nt: TGTGCCAGCAGCTTTTTTGGGGGAGGGCTCAATGAGCAGTTCTTC
j_gene: TRBJ2-7; v_gene: TRBV7-2; abundance: once; d_gene: TRBD1; CDR3aa: CASSLKGDSSYEQYF; CDR3nt: TGTGCCAGCAGCTTAAAAGGGGACAGTTCCTACGAGCAGTACTTC
j_gene: TRBJ2-3; v_gene: TRBV18; abundance: once; d_gene: TRBD2; CDR3aa: CASSRPNAGGGTDTQYF; CDR3nt: TGTGCCAGCTCACGACCCAACGCGGGAGGGGGGACAGATACGCAGTATTTT
j_gene: TRBJ2-1; v_gene: TRBV30; abundance: -; d_gene: -; CDR3aa: CAWSVRLLDYNEQFF; CDR3nt: TGTGCCTGGAGTGTACGACTATTGGATTACAATGAGCAGTTCTTC
j_gene: TRBJ2-7; v_gene: TRBV6-5; abundance: -; d_gene: TRBD2; CDR3aa: CASRQTSGRTYEQYF; CDR3nt: TGTGCCAGCAGGCAGACTAGCGGGAGGACCTACGAGCAGTACTTC
j_gene: TRBJ1-3; v_gene: TRBV5-4; abundance: -; d_gene: -; CDR3aa: CASSLDSNSGNTIYF; CDR3nt: TGTGCCAGCAGCTTGGACAGCAACTCTGGAAACACCATATATTTT
j_gene: TRBJ1-3; v_gene: TRBV7-9; abundance: -; d_gene: -; CDR3aa: CASSLSGGWIGNTIYF; CDR3nt: TGTGCCAGCAGCTTATCTGGGGGCTGGATCGGAAACACCATATATTTT
j_gene: TRBJ1-4; v_gene: TRBV19; abundance: -; d_gene: -; CDR3aa: CATVGEFEKLFF; CDR3nt: TGTGCCACGGTTGGGGAATTCGAAAAACTGTTTTTT
j_gene: TRBJ2-7; v_gene: TRBV27; abundance: -; d_gene: TRBD2; CDR3aa: CASSFPMVILAGEIRSYEQYF; CDR3nt: TGTGCCAGCAGTTTCCCCATGGTTATACTAGCGGGAGAGATTCGGTCCTACGAGCAGTACTTC
j_gene: TRBJ1-1; v_gene: TRBV18; abundance: few; d_gene: -; CDR3aa: CASSPLAGSTEAFF; CDR3nt: TGTGCCAGCTCACCACTAGCGGGTAGTACTGAAGCTTTCTTT
j_gene: TRBJ2-6; v_gene: TRBV19; abundance: -; d_gene: -; CDR3aa: CASSIAAASLSGANVLTF; CDR3nt: TGTGCCAGTAGTATAGCCGCGGCAAGCCTCTCTGGGGCCAACGTCCTGACTTTC